The rows below give T cell receptor beta chains drawn from one sample of a study of cytomegalovirus exposure and HLA in healthy donors. The data were produced by immunoSEQ multiplex PCR, yet TCRdb's version contains in-frame clones alone and is incomplete. Among about 97,000 clones listed, about four fifths were seen once. Sample: PBMCs. The receptors were sampled from a man aged 40-49 years in good health and CMV-seropositive. Both conserved end residues are part of each CDR3. Expanded clones get a size class; other rows say once, few or many, or leave the size out.

clone_size,cdr3_length,j_call,v_call,cdr3_aa
.,15,TRBJ2-7,TRBV10-3,CAISVAGVEAHEQYF
.,13,TRBJ2-5,TRBV30,CAWSVSVRETQYF
many,14,TRBJ1-6,TRBV6-5,CASSYGQLNSPLHF
.,14,TRBJ2-5,TRBV5-5,CASSFQASTETQYF
.,13,TRBJ2-7,TRBV10-3,CATTDRASYEQYF
.,15,TRBJ2-4,TRBV6-6,CASSYLRQAGNIQYF
.,14,TRBJ2-1,TRBV6-1,CASKTGAGYNEQFF
.,15,TRBJ2-4,TRBV19,CASSKRSIAKNIQSF
.,14,TRBJ1-2,TRBV18,CASSPGTGNYGYTF
once,13,TRBJ1-1,TRBV5-6,CASSNGWYTEAFF
.,13,TRBJ2-7,TRBV28,CASKRGGTYEQYF
.,13,TRBJ2-5,TRBV5-8,CASPGGGGETQYF
.,12,TRBJ1-1,TRBV28,CTSRPGAREAFF
few,15,TRBJ2-2,TRBV9,CASSVTGGRDGELFF
.,16,TRBJ2-7,TRBV18,CASSPQGLADSYEQYF
.,13,TRBJ2-3,TRBV4-2,CASSQVRGDTQYF
.,16,TRBJ1-1,TRBV28,CASSLEGADVYTEAFF
.,15,TRBJ2-3,TRBV2,CASSVGSGTTDTQYF
.,16,TRBJ2-7,TRBV5-8,CASSPRVTGAAYEQYF
once,15,TRBJ1-4,TRBV5-4,CASSDPGTGNEKLFF
.,16,TRBJ2-7,TRBV21-1,CASSKETLAGTYEQYF
.,15,TRBJ2-3,TRBV6-6,CASSYPQRGGDTQYF
.,14,TRBJ2-7,TRBV28,CASSFLRRSYEQYF
.,16,TRBJ2-1,TRBV5-1,CASSLEGGLVGEEQFF
.,16,TRBJ1-6,TRBV5-6,CASSLGGGANNSPLHF
.,13,TRBJ2-2,TRBV11-3,CASSLEQYGELFF
.,21,TRBJ1-5,TRBV28,CASSSYWYRDRGPGGNQPQHF
.,16,TRBJ1-1,TRBV5-1,CASSLWGDRGNTEAFF
.,15,TRBJ1-1,TRBV6-1,CASRQDPVPNTEAFF
.,14,TRBJ1-1,TRBV5-1,CASSRQGRDTEAFF
.,14,TRBJ2-3,TRBV6-1,CASSPGGGPDTQYF
few,16,TRBJ2-1,TRBV11-3,CASSLGGRGGYNEQFF
.,12,TRBJ1-2,TRBV29-1,CSARDMTYGYTF
.,17,TRBJ1-4,TRBV7-9,CASSPVPGQGAKEKLFF
once,15,TRBJ2-1,TRBV19,CASSITGQTNNEQFF
.,13,TRBJ1-1,TRBV28,CASSFRGNTEAFF
few,14,TRBJ2-3,TRBV9,CASSVVDSLNTQYF
.,15,TRBJ2-7,TRBV5-1,CASSLGSGRADEQYF
once,15,TRBJ2-2,TRBV5-1,CASSPQQGATGELFF
.,14,TRBJ1-1,TRBV6-6,CASRSGGPDTEAFF
.,16,TRBJ2-7,TRBV6-6,CASSYDWAGNSYEQYF
.,16,TRBJ1-4,TRBV11-3,CASPCLLEAQVEKLFF
.,15,TRBJ1-1,TRBV18,CASSPPDPVGTGAFF
.,14,TRBJ2-7,TRBV25-1,CASSPHRGYYEQYF
.,14,TRBJ2-3,TRBV11-3,CASSFGQETDTQYF
.,17,TRBJ2-1,TRBV2,CASSEEGGLVAYNEQFF
once,15,TRBJ2-5,TRBV13,CASSPGGGQGETQYF
few,15,TRBJ2-1,TRBV5-4,CASSSGTTVYNEQFF
.,13,TRBJ2-7,TRBV5-1,CASSLTSSYEQYF
.,16,TRBJ1-5,TRBV27,CASSEGQGEFNQPQHF
.,16,TRBJ1-4,TRBV18,CASSPLDSATNEKLFF
.,14,TRBJ1-2,TRBV2,CASSGGTGPQGYTF
.,13,TRBJ1-1,TRBV28,CASIQGGYTEAFF
.,13,TRBJ1-1,TRBV10-3,CAIRQGLSTEAFF
once,14,TRBJ2-7,TRBV28,CASSWGLNSYEQYF